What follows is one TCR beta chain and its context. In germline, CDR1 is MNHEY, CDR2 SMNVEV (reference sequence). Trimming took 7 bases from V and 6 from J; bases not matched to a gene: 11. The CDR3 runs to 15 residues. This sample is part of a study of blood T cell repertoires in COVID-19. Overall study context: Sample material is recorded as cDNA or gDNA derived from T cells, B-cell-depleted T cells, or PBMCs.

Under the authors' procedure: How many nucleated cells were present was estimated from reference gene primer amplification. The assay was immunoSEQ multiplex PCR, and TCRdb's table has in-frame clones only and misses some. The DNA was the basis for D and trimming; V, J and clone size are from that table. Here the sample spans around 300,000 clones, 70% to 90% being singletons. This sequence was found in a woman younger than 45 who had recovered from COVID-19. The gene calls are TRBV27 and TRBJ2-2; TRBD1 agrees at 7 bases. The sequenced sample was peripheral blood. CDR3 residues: CASIKDRPGAGELFF. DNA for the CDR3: TGTGCCAGCATCAAGGACAGGCCGGGTGCCGGGGAGCTGTTTTTT.